A selection of T cell receptor beta chains follows, all from one sample in a study of tumor-infiltrating lymphocytes in primary liver carcinoma. In TCRdb, the multiplex PCR reads were re-called with MiXCR into one record per CDR3 protein. The top ten clones hold roughly 8.6% of a sample with hundreds of thousands of distinct CDR3 sequences, roughly two thirds of them seen once. Material for sequencing was peripheral blood. The receptors stem from a man between 35 and 55 years old with primary liver carcinoma and hepatitis B virus infection. Each CDR3 is given with its conserved first and last residue. D genes are given only for firm matches. A clone size is listed for some rows: how often the clone was seen (once, few, many), or a class if it is expanded.

J gene: TRBJ2-7; V gene: TRBV6-5; clone size: many; D gene: TRBD2; CDR3 protein: CASSRVAGVSPYEQYF; CDR3 DNA: TGTGCCAGCAGTAGAGTAGCGGGAGTTTCCCCCTACGAGCAGTACTTC
J gene: TRBJ2-1; V gene: TRBV7-9; clone size: -; D gene: -; CDR3 protein: CASSLEAGLEQFF; CDR3 DNA: TGTGCCAGCAGCTTAGAGGCAGGGTTGGAGCAGTTCTTC
J gene: TRBJ1-1; V gene: TRBV25-1; clone size: -; D gene: -; CDR3 protein: CASSESEGPPGFTEAFF; CDR3 DNA: TGTGCCAGCAGTGAATCAGAGGGTCCCCCCGGTTTCACTGAAGCTTTCTTT
J gene: TRBJ2-2; V gene: TRBV5-1; clone size: -; D gene: TRBD2; CDR3 protein: CASSSGLAREVIGELFF; CDR3 DNA: TGCGCCAGCAGCTCGGGACTAGCGAGAGAAGTAATCGGGGAGCTGTTTTTT
J gene: TRBJ1-1; V gene: TRBV5-4; clone size: few; D gene: TRBD1; CDR3 protein: CASEEDRGRAFF; CDR3 DNA: TGTGCCAGCGAGGAGGACAGGGGGCGGGCTTTCTTT
J gene: TRBJ1-1; V gene: TRBV6-6; clone size: -; D gene: TRBD1; CDR3 protein: CASSNTGVIEAFF; CDR3 DNA: TGTGCCAGCAGTAATACAGGGGTCATTGAAGCTTTCTTT
J gene: TRBJ2-7; V gene: TRBV10-1; clone size: -; D gene: -; CDR3 protein: CASSDRLTYEQYF; CDR3 DNA: TGCGCCAGCAGTGACAGGTTAACCTACGAGCAGTACTTC
J gene: TRBJ1-2; V gene: TRBV5-4; clone size: -; D gene: -; CDR3 protein: CTSSGHKYGYTF; CDR3 DNA: TGTACCAGCAGCGGGCACAAATATGGCTACACCTTC
J gene: TRBJ2-7; V gene: TRBV4-2; clone size: -; D gene: -; CDR3 protein: CASSQEWRDAPFREQYF; CDR3 DNA: TGTGCCAGCAGCCAAGAGTGGCGGGACGCCCCCTTCCGCGAGCAGTACTTC
J gene: TRBJ2-1; V gene: TRBV20-1; clone size: -; D gene: -; CDR3 protein: CSARGSKSYNEQFF; CDR3 DNA: TGCAGTGCTAGGGGGAGCAAGTCCTACAATGAGCAGTTCTTC
J gene: TRBJ2-1; V gene: TRBV25-1; clone size: -; D gene: TRBD2; CDR3 protein: CASSGGVLAGANNEQFF; CDR3 DNA: TGTGCCAGCAGTGGCGGGGTACTAGCGGGAGCCAATAATGAGCAGTTCTTC
J gene: TRBJ2-3; V gene: TRBV6-1; clone size: -; D gene: -; CDR3 protein: CASSVSGVFTDTQYF; CDR3 DNA: TGTGCCAGCAGTGTATCAGGTGTCTTCACAGATACGCAGTATTTT
J gene: TRBJ1-1; V gene: TRBV28; clone size: -; D gene: -; CDR3 protein: CASSFGGYYTEAFF; CDR3 DNA: TGTGCCAGCAGTTTCGGGGGTTATTACACTGAAGCTTTCTTT
J gene: TRBJ2-7; V gene: TRBV28; clone size: few; D gene: TRBD1; CDR3 protein: CASSSRGRGQYF; CDR3 DNA: TGTGCCAGCAGTTCCAGGGGGCGAGGGCAGTACTTC
J gene: TRBJ2-1; V gene: TRBV4-3; clone size: many; D gene: TRBD2; CDR3 protein: CASSLSWRLAGMNNEQFF; CDR3 DNA: TGCGCCAGCAGCCTTTCATGGAGACTAGCGGGAATGAACAATGAGCAGTTCTTC
J gene: TRBJ2-4; V gene: TRBV4-3; clone size: -; D gene: -; CDR3 protein: CTSSRAYPQSIQYF; CDR3 DNA: TGCACCAGCAGCCGTGCGTATCCCCAAAGCATTCAGTACTTC
J gene: TRBJ2-7; V gene: TRBV19; clone size: -; D gene: TRBD2; CDR3 protein: CTSSTSGSSYEQYF; CDR3 DNA: TGTACCAGTAGTACTAGCGGGAGTAGTTACGAGCAGTACTTC
J gene: TRBJ2-4; V gene: TRBV12-3/TRBV12-4; clone size: -; D gene: -; CDR3 protein: CAAARDRKNIQCF; CDR3 DNA: TGTGCCGCGGCTCGAGACAGAAAAAACATTCAGTGCTTC
J gene: TRBJ2-7; V gene: TRBV12-3/TRBV12-4; clone size: -; D gene: -; CDR3 protein: CVSRLGSSRSSYEEYF; CDR3 DNA: TGTGTCAGCAGGTTGGGGTCTAGCAGAAGCTCCTACGAGGAGTACTTC
J gene: TRBJ2-7; V gene: TRBV11-2; clone size: many; D gene: -; CDR3 protein: CASSLTGGAYEQYF; CDR3 DNA: TGTGCCAGCAGCTTAACCGGCGGAGCCTACGAGCAGTACTTC
J gene: TRBJ1-6; V gene: TRBV4-3; clone size: few; D gene: -; CDR3 protein: CASSQDPRSALHF; CDR3 DNA: TGCGCCAGCAGCCAAGATCCTCGCTCGGCCCTCCACTTT
J gene: TRBJ1-1; V gene: TRBV14; clone size: many; D gene: -; CDR3 protein: CASSHGEGTEAFF; CDR3 DNA: TGTGCCAGCAGCCACGGGGAGGGCACTGAAGCTTTCTTT
J gene: TRBJ1-2; V gene: TRBV29-1; clone size: -; D gene: TRBD1; CDR3 protein: CGVGQETYGHTF; CDR3 DNA: TGCGGCGTGGGACAGGAGACATATGGCCACACCTTC
J gene: TRBJ2-7; V gene: TRBV28; clone size: few; D gene: TRBD2; CDR3 protein: CASMTSGSYHTSEQYF; CDR3 DNA: TGTGCCAGCATGACTAGCGGGAGCTACCACACATCCGAGCAGTACTTC
J gene: TRBJ1-1; V gene: TRBV11-2; clone size: -; D gene: -; CDR3 protein: CAGSFGGAVATEAFF; CDR3 DNA: TGTGCCGGCAGCTTTGGAGGGGCCGTGGCCACTGAAGCTTTCTTT
J gene: TRBJ2-4; V gene: TRBV5-1; clone size: -; D gene: TRBD1; CDR3 protein: CASSSGQGAQRNIRYF; CDR3 DNA: TGCGCCAGCAGCTCGGGACAGGGGGCGCAGAGAAACATTCGGTACTTC
J gene: TRBJ2-3; V gene: TRBV6-2/TRBV6-3; clone size: many; D gene: TRBD2; CDR3 protein: CASSYLPGLAGGITDTQYF; CDR3 DNA: TGTGCCAGCAGTTACCTCCCGGGGCTAGCGGGAGGGATAACAGATACGCAGTATTTT
J gene: TRBJ1-6; V gene: TRBV5-1; clone size: -; D gene: TRBD1; CDR3 protein: CASSTFRDSYSPLHF; CDR3 DNA: TGCGCCAGCAGCACTTTCCGGGACAGCTATTCACCCCTCCACTTT
J gene: TRBJ2-3; V gene: TRBV30; clone size: -; D gene: TRBD2; CDR3 protein: CAWSVRLAVDTQYF; CDR3 DNA: TGTGCCTGGAGTGTACGACTAGCGGTAGATACGCAGTATTTT
J gene: TRBJ1-4; V gene: TRBV11-2; clone size: few; D gene: TRBD1; CDR3 protein: CASSYIQGGLFF; CDR3 DNA: TGTGCCAGCAGCTACATCCAGGGGGGACTGTTTTTT
J gene: TRBJ2-6; V gene: TRBV12-3/TRBV12-4; clone size: -; D gene: -; CDR3 protein: CASSPTRSTVSSWTNVLTF; CDR3 DNA: TGTGCCAGCAGCCCAACCCGATCCACAGTTAGCTCTTGGACCAACGTCCTGACTTTC
J gene: TRBJ1-2; V gene: TRBV4-1; clone size: -; D gene: -; CDR3 protein: CANSPDPGRTFTF; CDR3 DNA: TGCGCCAACAGCCCCGACCCGGGACGGACCTTTACCTTC
J gene: TRBJ2-7; V gene: TRBV6-6; clone size: -; D gene: -; CDR3 protein: CASSYLGLSVSAGSYEQYF; CDR3 DNA: TGTGCCAGCAGTTACTTGGGGCTCAGCGTTTCAGCCGGCTCCTACGAGCAGTACTTC
J gene: TRBJ1-1; V gene: TRBV11-1; clone size: once; D gene: -; CDR3 protein: CAGSLGRGTTEAFF; CDR3 DNA: TGTGCCGGCAGCTTAGGACGGGGGACGACTGAAGCTTTCTTT
J gene: TRBJ2-3; V gene: TRBV4-2; clone size: -; D gene: TRBD1; CDR3 protein: CASSHGDRLTDTQYF; CDR3 DNA: TGTGCCAGTAGCCATGGGGACAGACTCACAGATACGCAGTATTTT
J gene: TRBJ2-6; V gene: TRBV5-6; clone size: -; D gene: TRBD1; CDR3 protein: CASSLQTGPSGANVLAF; CDR3 DNA: TGTGCCAGCAGCTTACAGACAGGGCCCTCTGGGGCCAACGTCCTGGCCTTC
J gene: TRBJ1-5; V gene: TRBV7-9; clone size: -; D gene: -; CDR3 protein: CASSFNYRGNQPQHF; CDR3 DNA: TGTGCCAGCAGCTTCAACTACAGGGGCAATCAGCCCCAGCATTTT